The sequence of this TCR beta chain was determined in a study of blood T cell repertoires in COVID-19. Overall study context: Samples taken during acute and convalescent COVID-19 were collected in the United States, Italy and Spain. PBMCs, B-cell-depleted T cells, or T cells were the source of the cDNA or gDNA that made up the material.

The germline gives CDR1 MNHNY, CDR2 SVGAGI (reference sequence). The V and J ends lost 0 bases and 4 bases respectively, with 9 bases between them. The CDR3 contains 14 residues. As handled by the study authors: Scientists estimated how many nucleated cells there were by amplifying reference gene primers. The protocol was immunoSEQ multiplex PCR, while the TCRdb copy is restricted to in-frame clones and leaves out a portion. D and trimming come from the DNA, and the V and J calls and clone size come from that table. The data hold roughly 250,000 clones, with under 85% observed a single time. This chain uses TRBV6-6 with TRBJ1-1, with D possibly TRBD1 on 5 matching bases. The receptor comes from a woman between 35 and 50 years old with active or convalescent COVID-19. Specimen: peripheral blood. Written as DNA, the CDR3 is TGTGCCAGCAGTTACTCGGGGGGTAGCACTGAAGCTTTCTTT. Encoded protein: CASSYSGGSTEAFF.